This T cell receptor beta chain is from a study of shared clonotypes between healthy human individuals. The authors loaded roughly 200 ng DNA, approximately 30,000 T cell genomes, into sorted-subset replicate PCRs. Measured with immunoSEQ multiplex PCR; TCRdb has only the in-frame clones, and not every one. The sample has 500,000 or so clones; around 95% are singletons. This clone appeared once. The antigen is not known. Additional DNA sequences in this sample encode the identical CDR3. General study findings and limits: When naive CD4 clonotypes were compared across several donors, about 4.8% were shared.

Germline V gene sequence: CDR1 SGHTS, CDR2 YDEGEE. The V end was cut by 0 bases, the J end by 2 bases, with 6 bases between. The CDR3 is made up of 13 amino acids. V is TRBV5-8 and J is TRBJ2-7; TRBD2 is a possible D gene (5 bases). The clonotype originates from a woman in her 30s in good health. The sample consisted of naive CD4+ T cells sorted from blood. The sample's subset: CD45RA+ positively selected. CDR3 nucleotide sequence: TGTGCCAGCAGCTTGGCCGGGACCTACGAGCAGTACTTC. Translation gives CASSLAGTYEQYF.